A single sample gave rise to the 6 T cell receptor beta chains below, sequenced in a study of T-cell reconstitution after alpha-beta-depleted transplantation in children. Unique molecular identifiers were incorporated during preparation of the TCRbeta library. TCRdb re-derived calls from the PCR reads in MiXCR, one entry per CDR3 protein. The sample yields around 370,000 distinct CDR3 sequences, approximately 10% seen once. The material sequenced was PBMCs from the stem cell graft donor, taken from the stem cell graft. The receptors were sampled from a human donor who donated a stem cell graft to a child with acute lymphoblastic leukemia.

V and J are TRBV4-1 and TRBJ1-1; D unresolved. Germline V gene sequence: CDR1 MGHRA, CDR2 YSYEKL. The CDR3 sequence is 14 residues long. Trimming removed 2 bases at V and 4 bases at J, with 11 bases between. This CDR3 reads CASSQHSGVTEAFF. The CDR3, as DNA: TGCGCCAGCAGCCAACATTCCGGGGTCACTGAAGCTTTCTTT.

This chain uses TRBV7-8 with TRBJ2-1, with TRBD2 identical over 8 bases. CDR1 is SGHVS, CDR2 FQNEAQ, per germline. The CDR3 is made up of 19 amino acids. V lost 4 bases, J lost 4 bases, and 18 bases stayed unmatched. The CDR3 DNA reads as TGTGCCAGCAGCTCCGGACTAGCTGGACTCCGTGTCGGTTACAATGAGCAGTTCTTC. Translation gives CASSSGLAGLRVGYNEQFF.

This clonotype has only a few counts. The CDR3 DNA reads as TGCAGTGCTAGAGACCTGATCGGACAGAACACTGAAGCTTTCTTT. Its translation is CSARDLIGQNTEAFF. This rearrangement joins TRBV20-1 to TRBJ1-1; possibly TRBD1 for D (5 bases). The CDR3 runs to 15 residues. Per germline, CDR1 DFQATT and CDR2 SNEGSKA (reference sequence). Trimming left V 0 bases short and J 1 base short, with 12 bases between.

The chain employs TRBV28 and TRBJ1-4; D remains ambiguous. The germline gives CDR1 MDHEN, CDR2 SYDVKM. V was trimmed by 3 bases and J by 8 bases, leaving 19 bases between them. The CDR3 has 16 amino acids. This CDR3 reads CASSFRSYWSGEKLFF. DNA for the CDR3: TGTGCCAGCAGTTTTCGTTCATACTGGTCGGGCGAAAAACTGTTTTTT.

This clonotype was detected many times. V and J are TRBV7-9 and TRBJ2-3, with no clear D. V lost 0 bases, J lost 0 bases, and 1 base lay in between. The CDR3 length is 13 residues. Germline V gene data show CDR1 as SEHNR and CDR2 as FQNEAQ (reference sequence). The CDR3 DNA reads TGTGCCAGCAGCTTAGCTAGCACAGATACGCAGTATTTT. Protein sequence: CASSLASTDTQYF.

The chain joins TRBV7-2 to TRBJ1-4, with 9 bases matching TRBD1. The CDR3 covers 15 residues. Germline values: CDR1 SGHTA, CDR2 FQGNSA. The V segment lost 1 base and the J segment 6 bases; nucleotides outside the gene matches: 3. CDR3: CASSLVGQGYEKLFF. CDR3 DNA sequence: TGTGCCAGCAGCTTAGTAGGACAGGGGTATGAAAAACTGTTTTTT. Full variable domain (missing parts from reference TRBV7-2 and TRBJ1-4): GAGVSQSPSNKVTEKGKDVELRCDPISGHTALYWYRQSLGQGLEFLIYFQGNSAPDKSGLPSDRFSAERTGGSVSTLTIQRTQQEDSAVYLCASSLVGQGYEKLFFGSGTQLSVL.